The rows below give T cell receptor beta chains drawn from one sample of a study of cytomegalovirus exposure and HLA in healthy donors. Measured with immunoSEQ multiplex PCR; TCRdb has only the in-frame clones, and not every one. The sample lists about 160,000 clones; over 60% were seen once. The sequencing input was PBMCs. Every receptor here comes from a woman in her thirties in good health and CMV-seronegative. Both conserved end residues are trimmed from each CDR3.

v_gene	j_gene	CDR3aa
TRBV5-1	TRBJ2-7	ASSLGGQGRGGQY
TRBV28	TRBJ2-1	ASRYETGLGQF
TRBV2	TRBJ2-2	ASSVINTGELF
TRBV4-2	TRBJ2-1	ASSRTGGGSYNEQF
TRBV27	TRBJ1-5	ASSSLGLYQPQH
TRBV6-6	TRBJ1-2	ASREFRSRGYT
TRBV7-2	TRBJ2-1	ASSPQGPYMEQF
TRBV7-9	TRBJ2-5	ASSLVGGLQETQY
TRBV9	TRBJ1-1	ASSVYQGEAF
TRBV7-9	TRBJ1-2	ASSLNPGTAYGYT
TRBV6-1	TRBJ1-3	ASSESGGRNTIY
TRBV7-9	TRBJ1-2	ASSLNSYGYT